The 3 T cell receptor beta chains given below trace back to one sample, sequenced in a study of blood T cells in healthy people across ages. Alongside a J-beta primer mix, a sample-barcoded 5' primer served in a second PCR lasting about 7 to 12 cycles. TCRdb processed the 5' RACE reads anew with MiXCR; each CDR3 protein has one entry. The sample shows approximately 1.5 million distinct CDR3 sequences, about 32% of them seen only once. The sample consisted of blood. These receptors came from a woman aged 30 to 39 in good health.

The CDR3 nucleotides are TGTGCCAGCAGCTTATCGGGTGGAGCGGGAATAAAGCAGTACTTC. Residues: CASSLSGGAGIKQYF. The V gene is TRBV7-6, the J gene TRBJ2-7; 7 bases agree with TRBD2. The CDR3 runs to 15 residues. V lost 2 bases to trimming and J lost 8 bases; unmatched junction nucleotides: 12. Germline V gives CDR1 SGHVS, CDR2 FNYEAQ. The full variable domain, with the rest looked up from reference TRBV7-6 and TRBJ2-7, is GAGVSQSPRYKVTKRGQDVALRCDPISGHVSLYWYRQALGQGPEFLTYFNYEAQQDKSGLPNDRFSAERPEGSISTLTIQRTEQRDSAMYRCASSLSGGAGIKQYFGPGTRLTVT.

The rearrangement links TRBV7-9 to TRBJ1-2, with unresolved D. Germline lookup yields CDR1 SEHNR and CDR2 FQNEAQ (reference sequence). This CDR3 contains 17 residues. The V gene lost 5 bases and the J gene lost 6 bases, with 25 bases spanning the gap. CDR3 in amino acids: CASSESGKPNAADGYTF. CDR3 coding DNA: TGTGCCAGCAGCGAGTCCGGTAAACCCAATGCTGCGGATGGCTACACCTTC.

The chain links TRBV6-6 to TRBJ2-1; D not resolved. CDR3 length: 15 residues. V gave up 6 bases and J gave up 3 bases, with 15 bases separating them. CDR1 is MNHNY, CDR2 SVGAGI, per germline (reference sequence). The CDR3: CASSVIGLGYNEQFF. DNA for the CDR3: TGTGCCAGCAGCGTCATAGGTTTGGGCTACAATGAGCAGTTCTTC.